This entry is about one TCR beta chain. Its specificity is unknown. The authors carried out high-throughput sequencing of TCR beta. They applied it to CD8+ and CD4+ T cells obtained from blood. Trimming at V came to 6 bases and at J to 7 bases, leaving 3 bases not matched to a gene. The CDR3 has 13 residues. Germline CDR1 and CDR2: MNHEY and SVGAGI. Reverse transcription of roughly 0.45 to 1 ug RNA was performed with random hexamers. The amplification used immunoSEQ multiplex PCR on TCR beta CDR3; it spanned 54 Vbeta and 13 Jbeta. TCRdb passed the immunoSEQ multiplex PCR reads through MiXCR, listing each CDR3 protein once. The sample has 150,000 to 200,000 distinct CDR3 sequences; around 94% are singletons. This specimen comes from a study of CD8 T cells in Susac syndrome. Study results and limitations: The CD4+ T cell repertoires from Susac syndrome exhibited no clonal expansion.

The specimen was CD4+ T cells from PBMCs. The clonotype was recovered from a human donor with Susac syndrome. This chain joins TRBV6-5 and TRBJ2-1; 10 bases are a match to TRBD1. CDR3 in amino acids: CASRGQGLNEQFF. In DNA, the CDR3 is TGTGCCAGCAGGGGACAGGGGTTGAATGAGCAGTTCTTC.